This T cell receptor beta chain appears in the sequencing data of a study of blood T cell repertoires in COVID-19. The overall study: Donors in the United States, Italy and Spain gave samples during acute or convalescent COVID-19.

Clones were read by immunoSEQ multiplex PCR, and TCRdb kept only the in-frame ones, dropping some. The sample consists of some 170,000 clones, roughly 84% of them appearing once. The recovered donors of Cohort 3 showed two negative PCRs, clearance, or symptom resolution. Germline V gives CDR1 SGHRS, CDR2 YFSETQ. The CDR3 consists of 16 residues. Trimming pared 0 bases from V and 4 bases from J, leaving 15 bases between. This TCR was recovered from a man aged 45-65 years who had recovered from COVID-19. The V gene is TRBV5-1, the J gene TRBJ2-3; possible D gene TRBD2, 5 bases. The material sequenced was PBMCs or T cells enriched from blood (not recorded which). The CDR3 protein is CASSLAGNDNPDTQYF. CDR3 DNA: TGCGCCAGCAGCTTGGCCGGGAACGACAACCCAGATACGCAGTATTTT.